This T cell receptor (beta chain) was recorded in a study of T cell responses to AZD1222 COVID-19 vaccine. Study-wide results and limits: Donors in the cohort were predominantly white British and more often female, and clonal diversity was possibly underestimated. Unmutated variant regions reportedly attract nearly half of all spike-specific TCRs. Baseline seropositivity characterized only a handful of AZD1222 recipients.

Pooling covered second doses at about 4 or about 12 weeks. Details on this clone: Its antigen is undetermined.

Assay: immunoSEQ multiplex PCR; the TCRdb copy retains only in-frame clones and omits some. The sample records more than 120,000 clones, around 84% being singletons. The V gene's germline CDR1 is MNHEY and CDR2 SVGAGI. CDR3 length: 15 residues. Between the trimmed V and J ends, which lost 5 bases and 3 bases, there was a span of 14 bases. Sequencing used peripheral blood, obtained 28 days after the second AZD1222 dose. The receptor comes from an adult who received the AZD1222 COVID-19 vaccine. The gene calls are TRBV6-5 and TRBJ2-1; D is unclear. The CDR3 DNA follows: TGTGCCAGCAGTCCGGACGGGTTGGGCTACAATGAGCAGTTCTTC. This codes for CASSPDGLGYNEQFF.